The clone carrying this T cell receptor gamma chain has a handful of counts. Its target is unknown. The CDR3 covers 13 residues. Germline CDR1 is GITISATS and CDR2 is ISYDGTV (reference sequence). Trimming removed 0 bases from V and 10 bases from J; junction bases left unmatched: 9. This sample was included in a study of Vδ1+ human thymocytes. After alphabeta T cell depletion, CD3+ Vdelta1+ Vdelta2- thymocytes were sorted. Purity of the sorted Vdelta1+ thymocytes ranged from 98% to 99.6%. Extracted RNA was reverse transcribed into cDNA. CDR3 amplicons came from multiplex PCR with pooled V-gene forward and constant-region reverse primers. TCRdb re-analyzed the multiplex PCR reads via CATT. The table includes approximately 40,000 gamma-chain clones, 20% detected once. Notes on the study in general: TRD repertoires were essentially private, unlike widely shared TRG clonotypes. Highly polyclonal TRG and TRD repertoires with Gaussian CDR3 length distributions appeared in thymus.

Source material: Vdelta1+ gamma-delta thymocytes from the thymus. The sample's subset: FACS-sorted CD3+ TCRalphabeta- TCRVdelta1+ TCRVdelta2- thymocytes. The clonotype comes from a girl in the first two years of life who had congenital heart surgery. The rearrangement joins TRGV9 to TRGJ1 or TRGJ2. CDR3: CALWEVRLDKKLF. CDR3 coding DNA: TGTGCCTTGTGGGAGGTGCGCCTGGACAAGAAACTCTTT.